One and the same sample provided the 14 T cell receptor beta chains below, sequenced in a study of cytomegalovirus exposure and HLA in healthy donors. Use of 60 Vbeta and 13 Jbeta primers characterized the PCR. Sequenced by immunoSEQ multiplex PCR; TCRdb stores in-frame clones only, minus some. This repertoire shows 150,000 or so clones, around 84% found once; its top ten account for about 5.6%. Sequencing used PBMCs. The receptor source for this set is a woman aged 40 to 50 in good health and CMV-seropositive.

This chain connects TRBV9 to TRBJ2-1, with a tentative D call TRBD2 (5 bases). CDR3 size: 15 residues. Per the germline V gene, CDR1 is SGDLS and CDR2 is YYNGEE. With 0 bases removed from V and 6 bases from J, the gap between germline ends came to 13 bases. CDR3 in DNA: TGTGCCAGCAGCGTAGGATTCGGACTCAGCAATGAGCAGTTCTTC. Protein: CASSVGFGLSNEQFF.

The J gene is TRBJ1-5, the V gene TRBV19; no definite D call. Germline values: CDR1 LNHDA, CDR2 SQIVND (reference sequence). Trimming took off 3 bases at V and 2 bases at J, with 5 bases between the two ends. The CDR3 extends over 13 amino acids. CDR3 sequence (DNA): TGTGCCAGTAGTATCTCCGGCAATCAGCCCCAGCATTTT. Translation gives CASSISGNQPQHF.

The chain employs TRBV6-1 and TRBJ2-7, with 12 bases that match TRBD2. The germline CDR1 and CDR2 sequences are MNHNS and SASEGT. V was clipped by 3 bases and J by 4 bases; unmatched bases: 13. CDR3 length equals 18 residues. The CDR3 DNA sequence: TGTGCCAGCAGTGAGATGGGAGTGGGACTAGCGGGTGTGTACGAGCAGTACTTC. Translating it yields CASSEMGVGLAGVYEQYF.

The genes are TRBV6-1 and TRBJ1-2; D is perhaps TRBD1 (6 bases). Trimming took 3 bases from V and 4 from J, leaving 6 bases between them. The V gene's germline CDR1 is MNHNS and CDR2 SASEGT. The CDR3 contains 12 residues. CDR3 sequence (DNA): TGTGCCAGCAGTGAGACAGGCTATGGCTACACCTTC. Residues: CASSETGYGYTF.

The chain carries TRBV28 and TRBJ2-3, with a weak D call TRBD2 (6 bases). This CDR3 is 16 amino acids long. V was clipped by 4 bases and J by 3 bases, with 17 bases between them. CDR1 is MDHEN and CDR2 is SYDVKM in the germline V gene. In DNA, the CDR3 is TGTGCCAGCAGTTCTAGGGACTTTTATCTTACAGATACGCAGTATTTT. Translated, it gives CASSSRDFYLTDTQYF.

This chain connects TRBV19 to TRBJ2-1; weak D call: TRBD1 (6 bases). The V end was cut by 3 bases, the J end by 6 bases, with 15 bases between. Looked up from germline, CDR1 is LNHDA and CDR2 is SQIVND (reference sequence). This CDR3 has 15 amino acids. CDR3 coding DNA: TGTGCCAGTAGTATCTGGAAAACCAGGGGCAATGAGCAGTTCTTC. It translates to CASSIWKTRGNEQFF.

The chain employs TRBV28 and TRBJ1-2; 7 bases agree with TRBD1. After removal of 2 bases from V and 4 bases from J, the junction contained 7 bases not matched to a gene. Looked up from germline, CDR1 is MDHEN and CDR2 is SYDVKM. The CDR3 loop spans 15 amino acids. The CDR3 bases are TGTGCCAGCAGTTTACTTATAGGGGGCGGCTATGGCTACACCTTC. This codes for CASSLLIGGGYGYTF.

V usage is TRBV5-4 and J usage is TRBJ2-2; maybe TRBD1 (6 bases). The germline V and J ends were trimmed by 2 bases and 2 bases, with 10 bases remaining between them. This CDR3 has 15 residues. Germline V gene data show CDR1 as SGHNT and CDR2 as YYREEE (reference sequence). CDR3 DNA: TGTGCCAGCAGCTTCGGACAGAGAAACACCGGGGAGCTGTTTTTT. Translated: CASSFGQRNTGELFF. Using reference TRBV5-4 and TRBJ2-2 for the parts outside the CDR3, the full variable domain is ETGVTQSPTHLIKTRGQQVTLRCSSQSGHNTVSWYQQALGQGPQFIFQYYREEENGRGNFPPRFSGLQFPNYSSELNVNALELDDSALYLCASSFGQRNTGELFFGEGSRLTVL.

This clone was found a few times. The V gene is TRBV19, the J gene TRBJ1-4; TRBD1 aligns across 8 bases. The CDR3 totals 14 residues. The junction had 7 bases not matched to a gene; V was cut back by 9 bases and J by 4 bases. CDR1 and CDR2 (germline): LNHDA, SQIVND (reference sequence). Here the CDR3 reads CASGQGWFNEKLFF. CDR3 DNA: TGTGCCAGCGGACAGGGCTGGTTTAATGAAAAACTGTTTTTT.

The chain recombines TRBV6-9 with TRBJ2-4; 10 bases match TRBD1. This CDR3 comprises 16 residues. Germline V gene sequence: CDR1 MNHGY, CDR2 SVAAGI. The V segment lost 6 bases and the J segment 2 bases; nucleotides outside the gene matches: 7. CDR3 loop: CASSHPDRGTKNIQYF. In DNA, the CDR3 is TGTGCCAGCAGCCATCCGGACAGGGGGACCAAAAACATTCAGTACTTC.

This rearrangement joins TRBV7-2 to TRBJ2-5; 9 nucleotides line up with TRBD1. In germline, CDR1 is SGHTA, CDR2 FQGNSA. This CDR3 has 15 residues. V was pared by 5 bases and J by 2 bases, with 6 bases of the junction left unmatched. The CDR3 DNA sequence: TGTGCCAGCAGCCCCGGGACAGGGTTTCAAGAGACCCAGTACTTC. Translated, it gives CASSPGTGFQETQYF.

The chain joins TRBV19 to TRBJ2-1; perhaps TRBD2 as D (6 bases). V was clipped by 1 base and J by 0 bases, with 10 bases between them. CDR3 size: 16 residues. Germline CDR1 is LNHDA and CDR2 is SQIVND (reference sequence). Here the CDR3 reads CASSIGNGSSYNEQFF. Here the CDR3 DNA reads TGTGCCAGTAGTATAGGAAACGGGAGCTCCTACAATGAGCAGTTCTTC.

This clone was detected only a few times. This sequence joins TRBV9 and TRBJ1-4, with 9 nucleotides matching TRBD1. The CDR3 is 17 amino acids. V gave up 3 bases and J gave up 7 bases; unmatched junction bases: 13. In germline, CDR1 is SGDLS, CDR2 YYNGEE. This CDR3 is CASSADSSGTGPEKLFF. The CDR3 DNA reads as TGTGCCAGCAGCGCAGATTCCTCCGGGACAGGGCCTGAAAAACTGTTTTTT.

The gene calls are TRBV18 and TRBJ2-3; D is unresolved. The germline V gene has CDR1 KGHSH and CDR2 LQKENI. The CDR3 length is 13 residues. Deletions cut 0 bases from V and 2 bases from J, with 3 bases between. CDR3 DNA sequence: TGTGCCAGCTCACCACCCCTCACAGATACGCAGTATTTT. Its protein is CASSPPLTDTQYF.